Presented here are 25 T cell receptor beta chains from one specimen sequenced in a study of blood T cell repertoires in COVID-19. TCRdb keeps only in-frame clones here, not all; method: immunoSEQ multiplex PCR. The sample lists about 120,000 clones; more than 60% were seen once. Sequenced material: peripheral blood. The receptors stem from a man between 50 and 59 years old with acute or convalescent COVID-19.

The chain links TRBV5-6 to TRBJ1-2; 8 positions match TRBD1. CDR1 and CDR2 from the germline V gene are SGHDT and YYEEEE. The CDR3 spans 16 residues. Trimming at V came to 3 bases and at J to 4 bases, leaving 11 bases not matched to a gene. The CDR3 sequence: CASSSVPGQDFYGYTF. Written as DNA, the CDR3 is TGTGCCAGCAGCTCAGTGCCGGGACAGGATTTCTATGGCTACACCTTC.

The chain uses TRBV27 and TRBJ2-4, with TRBD1 matching 7 bases. The CDR3 loop spans 16 amino acids. The germline gives CDR1 MNHEY, CDR2 SMNVEV (reference sequence). With V trimmed by 6 bases and J by 7 bases, 15 bases remained unmatched. The CDR3 reads CASSRAATPTGNIQYF. CDR3 DNA: TGTGCCAGCAGCCGAGCCGCTACGCCGACAGGGAACATTCAGTACTTC.

The J gene is TRBJ2-1, the V gene TRBV7-9; 10 bases align to TRBD1. Germline V lookup: CDR1 SEHNR, CDR2 FQNEAQ (reference sequence). With V trimmed by 5 bases and J by 2 bases, 6 bases remained unmatched. This CDR3 has 16 amino acids. CDR3 protein: CASSLWTGGTYNEQFF. DNA for the CDR3: TGTGCCAGCAGCCTCTGGACAGGGGGAACCTACAATGAGCAGTTCTTC.

The rearrangement joins TRBV28 to TRBJ2-7, with TRBD2 matching 13 bases. Germline V gives CDR1 MDHEN, CDR2 SYDVKM. CDR3 length equals 15 residues. J gave up 3 bases and V 5 bases, and 4 bases lay outside the gene matches. This CDR3 reads CASSDGTSGIYEQYF. CDR3 coding DNA: TGTGCCAGCAGTGATGGGACTAGCGGGATCTACGAGCAGTACTTC.

The rearrangement joins TRBV18 to TRBJ1-3; D might be TRBD1 (5 bases). The CDR3 has 13 residues. Germline-derived CDR1 and CDR2 are KGHSH and LQKENI. Trimming cost V 2 bases and J 6 bases, with 8 bases left between them. CDR3 nucleotide sequence: TGTGCCAGCTCACCATCCAGGGAAAACACCATATATTTT. Its translation is CASSPSRENTIYF.

V usage is TRBV6-2 or TRBV6-3 and J usage is TRBJ1-5, with D unresolved. The CDR3 has 15 amino acids. Germline CDR1 and CDR2: MNHEY and SVGEGT. V was trimmed by 2 bases and J by 7 bases, leaving 15 bases between them. CDR3 amino acids: CASSYLQAGKQPQHF. In DNA, the CDR3 is TGTGCCAGCAGTTACCTCCAGGCCGGGAAACAGCCCCAGCATTTT.

This clone has a handful of counts. V gene TRBV7-9 combines with J gene TRBJ2-3, with a tentative D call TRBD2 (5 bases). V was pared by 3 bases and J by 4 bases, with 14 bases between. Germline-derived CDR1 and CDR2 are SEHNR and FQNEAQ (reference sequence). This CDR3 region has 15 residues. The CDR3 DNA sequence: TGTGCCAGCAGCTTTTACGGGGTAGCCTCAGATACGCAGTATTTT. Residues: CASSFYGVASDTQYF. Full variable domain (remainder filled in from reference TRBV7-9 and TRBJ2-3): DTGVSQNPRHKITKRGQNVTFRCDPISEHNRLYWYRQTLGQGPEFLTYFQNEAQLEKSRLLSDRFSAERPKGSFSTLEIQRTEQGDSAMYLCASSFYGVASDTQYFGPGTRLTVL.

The chain combines TRBV5-4 with TRBJ2-3, with 7 bases aligning to TRBD2. V trimming: 1 base; J trimming: 6 bases; junction bases outside the gene matches: 5. This CDR3 is built from 14 residues. Germline CDR1 is SGHNT and CDR2 is YYREEE (reference sequence). This chain's CDR3 is CASSLNIGGDTQYF. CDR3 bases: TGTGCCAGCAGCTTGAACATCGGGGGGGATACGCAGTATTTT.

This clone was seen at least ten times. The chain combines TRBV28 with TRBJ2-7; 9 bases are shared with TRBD2. CDR1 MDHEN and CDR2 SYDVKM come from the germline V gene. The V and J ends lost 7 bases and 2 bases, in that order; junction bases with no gene match: 3. The CDR3 extends over 13 amino acids. This CDR3 reads CASNKREAYEQYF. DNA for the CDR3: TGTGCCAGCAACAAGCGGGAGGCCTACGAGCAGTACTTC.

V and J are TRBV19 and TRBJ1-5, with D uncertain. Between the trimmed V and J ends, which lost 2 bases and 7 bases, there was a span of 9 bases. The germline V gene has CDR1 LNHDA and CDR2 SQIVND (reference sequence). CDR3 length: 13 amino acids. The CDR3 loop is CASSIRGEQPQHF. Written as DNA, the CDR3 is TGTGCCAGTAGTATACGGGGAGAGCAGCCCCAGCATTTT. Supplemented by reference TRBV19 and TRBJ1-5, the full variable domain reads DGGITQSPKYLFRKEGQNVTLSCEQNLNHDAMYWYRQDPGQGLRLIYYSQIVNDFQKGDIAEGYSVSREKKESFPLTVTSAQKNPTAFYLCASSIRGEQPQHFGDGTRLSIL.

The chain links TRBV5-1 to TRBJ2-5; 9 bases are a match to TRBD1. J lost 0 bases, V lost 3 bases, and 12 bases had no gene match. Germline V gene data show CDR1 as SGHRS and CDR2 as YFSETQ. The CDR3 consists of 18 residues. CDR3 sequence (DNA): TGCGCCAGCAGCTCCCCCGGACAGGGGTCCCTGTACCAAGAGACCCAGTACTTC. The encoded protein is CASSSPGQGSLYQETQYF.

V is TRBV10-3 and J is TRBJ1-2, with 9 bases matching TRBD1. Germline CDR1 is ENHRY and CDR2 is SYGVKD. V shed 6 bases, J shed 3 bases, and the junction held 2 bases outside the gene matches. The CDR3 runs to 13 residues. This chain's CDR3 is CAIRDRGDYGYTF. The CDR3 nucleotides read TGTGCCATCAGGGACAGGGGTGACTATGGCTACACCTTC.

The gene calls are TRBV30 and TRBJ1-1; a possible D gene is TRBD1 (6 bases). V gave up 6 bases and J gave up 4 bases, with 15 bases separating them. Per germline, CDR1 GTSNPN and CDR2 SVGIG (reference sequence). The CDR3 loop spans 13 amino acids. CDR3 bases: TGTGCCTGCCAGGGAGGGGGGGCCACTGAAGCTTTCTTT. It codes for CACQGGGATEAFF.

This clone was detected a few times. The chain couples TRBV7-3 to TRBJ2-7, with TRBD1 matching over 8 bases. Germline CDR1 SGHTA, CDR2 FQGTGA. The CDR3 sequence is 15 residues long. The V and J ends lost 5 bases and 1 base, in that order; junction bases with no gene match: 7. The CDR3 sequence is CASSVGDRPSYEQYF. CDR3 DNA sequence: TGTGCCAGCAGCGTCGGGGACAGGCCATCCTACGAGCAGTACTTC.

This clone turned up a few times. Within the sample, other DNA sequences also encode this same CDR3. The V call is TRBV28, the J call TRBJ2-7, with D perhaps TRBD1 (6 bases). V was shortened by 5 bases and J by 3 bases, with 14 bases between the two germline ends. This CDR3 is built from 14 residues. The germline V gene encodes CDR1 MDHEN and CDR2 SYDVKM. The CDR3 DNA follows: TGTGCCAGCAGTCCCCCGGGACACAGCTACGAGCAGTACTTC. It yields the protein CASSPPGHSYEQYF.

This chain uses TRBV10-3 with TRBJ2-1; 11 bases align to TRBD2. With V trimmed by 3 bases and J by 6 bases, 1 base remained unmatched. Germline CDR1 ENHRY, CDR2 SYGVKD. The CDR3 is made up of 14 amino acids. CDR3 protein: CAISELAGANEQFF. CDR3 in DNA: TGTGCCATCAGTGAACTAGCGGGGGCCAATGAGCAGTTCTTC.

This clone is classed as medium-sized. V is TRBV19 and J is TRBJ1-1; TRBD1 matches 9 bases. The CDR3 totals 13 residues. CDR1 and CDR2 from the germline V gene are LNHDA and SQIVND (reference sequence). The CDR3 sequence is CAVKQGAHTEAFF. The DNA for the CDR3 is TGTGCAGTCAAACAGGGGGCTCACACTGAAGCTTTCTTT.

The chain is built from TRBV18 and TRBJ2-3; 10 bases line up with TRBD2. The CDR3 extends over 18 amino acids. Germline CDR1 KGHSH, CDR2 LQKENI. The V and J ends lost 10 bases and 0 bases, in that order; junction bases with no gene match: 16. The CDR3 spells CATKTRRTGLASTDTQYF. In DNA, the CDR3 is TGTGCCACCAAAACCCGACGGACGGGACTAGCGAGCACAGATACGCAGTATTTT.

The rearrangement joins TRBV5-1 to TRBJ2-7, with 9 bases lining up with TRBD1. V was pared by 3 bases and J by 10 bases, with 11 bases of the junction left unmatched. CDR1 and CDR2 (germline): SGHRS, YFSETQ. This CDR3 spans 14 amino acids. Here the CDR3 reads CASSWGQGREAQYF. The CDR3 nucleotides are TGCGCCAGCAGCTGGGGACAGGGTCGGGAGGCCCAGTACTTC.

V gene TRBV2 combines with J gene TRBJ1-2; 7 bases fit TRBD1. Looked up from germline, CDR1 is SNHLY and CDR2 is FYNNEI. With V trimmed by 1 base and J by 5 bases, 7 bases remained unmatched. The CDR3 length is 15 residues. Written as DNA, the CDR3 is TGTGCCAGCAGTGAAGTAGGCAGGGGGGAGTATGGCTACACCTTC. This gives the protein CASSEVGRGEYGYTF.

The chain combines TRBV4-1 with TRBJ1-5; TRBD1 agrees at 9 bases. Looked up from germline, CDR1 is MGHRA and CDR2 is YSYEKL. This CDR3 contains 18 residues. The junction had 9 bases not matched to a gene; V was cut back by 1 base and J by 2 bases. The CDR3 coding sequence is TGCGCCAGCAGCCAAGGACAGGGGGTGGGATATGGCAATCAGCCCCAGCATTTT. Residues: CASSQGQGVGYGNQPQHF.

The genes are TRBV10-3 and TRBJ2-5; 7 positions agree with TRBD1. V lost 6 bases, J lost 1 base, and 2 bases stayed unmatched. Germline CDR1 reads ENHRY; CDR2 reads SYGVKD. The CDR3 is 13 residues long. The DNA of the CDR3 is TGTGCCATCAGGGGACAGTCCCAAGAGACCCAGTACTTC. It specifies CAIRGQSQETQYF.

This chain joins TRBV7-3 and TRBJ1-1; D might be TRBD1 (5 bases). Per germline, CDR1 SGHTA and CDR2 FQGTGA. Trimming left V 0 bases short and J 7 bases short, with 12 bases between. The CDR3 loop spans 14 amino acids. The CDR3 spells CASSLTAGRVEAFF. The CDR3 region has the DNA TGTGCCAGCAGCTTAACAGCAGGGAGGGTTGAAGCTTTCTTT.

V is TRBV2 and J is TRBJ1-2; 7 positions agree with TRBD1. CDR3 length: 13 residues. Trimming cost V 6 bases and J 7 bases; bases outside gene matches: 8. CDR1 and CDR2 from the germline V gene are SNHLY and FYNNEI. The CDR3: CASSYDRAGGYTF. As DNA, the CDR3 is TGTGCCAGCAGCTACGACAGGGCAGGTGGCTACACCTTC.

Written as DNA, the CDR3 is TGTGCCAGTAGTACGACAACAGGGATCGGTTCACCCCTCCACTTT. Translated: CASSTTTGIGSPLHF. V is TRBV19 and J is TRBJ1-6; weak D call: TRBD1 (6 bases). V shed 4 bases and J shed 9 bases, with 16 bases lying between them. Germline values: CDR1 LNHDA, CDR2 SQIVND (reference sequence). The CDR3 sequence is 15 residues long.